In this sample, the clone carrying this T cell receptor (beta chain) turned up a few times. What it recognizes is unknown. Separate alpha and beta amplification began at the second PCR step. Four subsets defined by CD45RA and CD27 were sorted after CD3, CD4, CD8 and live/dead staining. Two oligonucleotides, mixed equimolar, formed the beta constant-region primer covering TRBC1 and TRBC2. Four rounds of PCR amplified the ligated cDNA using nested alpha and beta constant-region primers plus SP2. A 12-nucleotide UMI and the SP2 primer were added to the cDNA 3' end by oligonucleotide ligation. TCRdb passed the UMI-ligation and nested PCR reads through MiXCR, listing each CDR3 protein once. The sample has more than 100,000 distinct CDR3 sequences, 36% seen once; the top ten hold approximately 0.9%. These data are taken from a study of naive and memory T cell subsets. This CDR3 has 17 residues. General study findings and limits: The power law exponent of TCR abundance differed between naive and memory cells.

The receptor was isolated from a human donor in good health. The chain uses TRBV3-2 and TRBJ2-3; the table assigns TRBD2, which was not confirmed against the DNA. TRBV3-2 is a known pseudogene. The sample was central memory CD4+ T cells from blood. Here the CDR3 reads CASSPFLERDSTDTQYF. The CDR3, as DNA: TGTGCCAGCAGCCCTTTTTTGGAGCGGGATAGCACAGATACGCAGTATTTT.